This entry lists 5 T cell receptor beta chains sequenced from one sample in a study of T cell repertoires in cytomegalovirus infection. What these receptors recognize is not known. One entry per CDR3 protein, called by TCRdb with MiXCR from the reads. The sample gives about 920,000 distinct CDR3 sequences, roughly 31% of which show up once; over 11% is in the top ten. Here the sequenced sample was cultured CD8+ T cells from PBMCs, taken from culture after CMV antigen stimulation. All receptors derive from a human donor in good health (CMV status not recorded). Some clones in this sample may be carry-over from other donors' samples.

To note about this clonotype: This may be a read error: a much more frequent sequence differs by one nucleotide. This chain uses TRBV7-2 with TRBJ2-3, with D possibly matching TRBD2 (7 bases). The V gene lost 2 bases and the J gene lost 7 bases, with 25 bases spanning the gap. The germline V gene encodes CDR1 SGHTA and CDR2 FQGNSA. The CDR3 is 18 amino acids. CDR3 nucleotides: TGTGCCAGCAGCTTATCGGGCCCATATGCGGGGGCTTTGAATACGCAGTATTTT. Amino acids: CASSLSGPYAGALNTQYF. Together with reference TRBV7-2 and TRBJ2-3, the CDR3 gives the full variable domain: GAGVSQSPSNKVTEKGKDVELRCDPISGHTALYWYRQSLGQGLEFLIYFQGNSAPDKSGLPSDRFSAERTGGSVSTLTIQRTQQEDSAVYLCASSLSGPYAGALNTQYFGPGTRLTVL.

This clonotype was found a few times. This rearrangement joins TRBV4-3 to TRBJ2-1; TRBD1 matches 7 bases. Germline CDR1 reads LGHNA; CDR2 reads YSLEER. V dropped 0 bases and J dropped 3; count of bases not matched to a gene: 5. The CDR3 length is 16 residues. CDR3 loop: CASSQDTGDFYNEQFF. The CDR3 region has the DNA TGCGCCAGCAGCCAAGATACAGGGGATTTCTACAATGAGCAGTTCTTC.

This rearrangement joins TRBV29-1 to TRBJ2-7; a possible D gene is TRBD2 (6 bases). Trimming stripped 5 bases from V and 3 bases from J, with 14 bases between. Germline V gene lookup returns CDR1 SQVTM and CDR2 ANQGSEA. There are 13 residues in the CDR3. The CDR3 DNA reads as TGCAGCGTTTTTTTCGACGGGAGCTACGAGCAGTACTTC. Amino acids: CSVFFDGSYEQYF.

The rearrangement links TRBV19 to TRBJ1-4; 7 bases align to TRBD1. Trimming at V came to 8 bases and at J to 7 bases, leaving 16 bases not matched to a gene. CDR1 and CDR2 (germline): LNHDA, SQIVND (reference sequence). This CDR3 has 16 amino acids. The CDR3 sequence: CASCQGQAITGEKLFF. CDR3 DNA sequence: TGTGCCAGTTGCCAAGGACAGGCAATTACGGGTGAAAAACTGTTTTTT.

The CDR3 DNA reads as TGCAGCGTTGAAGGGGGGCAGGGCGAGGGGGAGACCCAGTACTTC. This codes for CSVEGGQGEGETQYF. This chain connects TRBV29-1 to TRBJ2-5, with D perhaps TRBD1 (6 bases). This CDR3 has 15 residues. The germline V and J ends were trimmed by 1 base and 5 bases, with 17 bases remaining between them. Germline V gives CDR1 SQVTM, CDR2 ANQGSEA.